This entry lists 9 T cell receptor beta chains sequenced from one sample in a study of blood T cell repertoires in COVID-19. Generated by immunoSEQ multiplex PCR, the TCRdb table keeps only in-frame clones and is missing some. The table has some 100,000 clones, around three quarters seen once. Sequencing input: peripheral blood. These TCRs come from a man between 65 and 80 years old with acute or convalescent COVID-19.

The V call is TRBV5-6, the J call TRBJ1-6, with D uncertain. Trimming took 8 bases from V and 9 from J, leaving 12 bases between them. The CDR3 spans 12 residues. Germline lookup yields CDR1 SGHDT and CDR2 YYEEEE. CDR3 region: CARAPLISPLHF. In DNA, the CDR3 is TGTGCCAGAGCTCCTCTCATTTCACCCCTCCACTTT.

The chain uses TRBV2 and TRBJ1-2; possible D gene TRBD1, 5 bases. The CDR3 length is 13 residues. V dropped 1 base and J dropped 8 bases, with 11 bases sitting between them. CDR1 is SNHLY and CDR2 is FYNNEI in the germline V gene. The CDR3 DNA is TGTGCCAGCAGTGAAGTGTCGGCAGGGGGCTACACCTTC. Amino acid sequence: CASSEVSAGGYTF. The variable domain in full, completed from reference TRBV2 and TRBJ1-2, reads EPEVTQTPSHQVTQMGQEVILRCVPISNHLYFYWYRQILGQKVEFLVSFYNNEISEKSEIFDDQFSVERPDGSNFTLKIRSTKLEDSAMYFCASSEVSAGGYTFGSGTRLTVV.

The chain carries TRBV27 and TRBJ2-1; 10 nucleotides match TRBD1. Per germline, CDR1 MNHEY and CDR2 SMNVEV (reference sequence). J gave up 0 bases and V 5 bases, and 13 bases lay outside the gene matches. CDR3 length: 19 residues. CDR3 amino acids: CASSPRTGGSLGSYNEQFF. Written as DNA, the CDR3 is TGTGCCAGCAGTCCGAGGACAGGGGGATCTTTGGGCTCCTACAATGAGCAGTTCTTC.

The genes are TRBV7-3 and TRBJ2-7, with 8 bases fitting TRBD1. The CDR3 is 13 amino acids. The ends lost 2 bases at V and 5 bases at J; junction bases unmatched: 2. CDR1 SGHTA and CDR2 FQGTGA come from the germline V gene. The CDR3 protein is CASSLGQGNEQYF. CDR3 sequence (DNA): TGTGCCAGCAGCTTAGGACAGGGAAACGAGCAGTACTTC.

In nucleotides, the CDR3 is TGCGCCAGCAGCCAAACCACTAGCGGGGCTCCTTACGATGAGCAGTTCTTC. Protein sequence: CASSQTTSGAPYDEQFF. V gene TRBV4-3 combines with J gene TRBJ2-1, with TRBD2 identical over 10 bases. V shed 2 bases and J 8 bases; nucleotides not matched to a gene: 12. Germline V gene data show CDR1 as LGHNA and CDR2 as YSLEER. This CDR3 is built from 17 residues.

The V and J genes are TRBV28 and TRBJ1-4, with D possibly TRBD1 on 6 matching bases. Trimming removed 5 bases at V and 0 bases at J, with 13 bases between. This CDR3 comprises 16 residues. Germline loops: CDR1 MDHEN, CDR2 SYDVKM. DNA of the CDR3: TGTGCCAGCAGTACCCCACAGGGTGCAACTAATGAAAAACTGTTTTTT. This encodes CASSTPQGATNEKLFF.

This chain connects TRBV19 to TRBJ2-1, with D possibly being TRBD2 (5 bases). The germline CDR1 and CDR2 sequences are LNHDA and SQIVND (reference sequence). The germline V and J ends were trimmed by 9 bases and 5 bases, with 8 bases remaining between them. This CDR3 region has 11 residues. CDR3 loop: CARTRDNEQFF. For the CDR3, the DNA is TGTGCCAGAACTAGAGACAATGAGCAGTTCTTC.

The gene calls are TRBV18 and TRBJ2-1, with D possibly being TRBD2 (7 bases). Germline values: CDR1 KGHSH, CDR2 LQKENI. Trimming removed 3 bases at V and 2 bases at J, with 14 bases between. The CDR3 loop spans 16 amino acids. The CDR3 is CASSPIGGAAYNEQFF. Written as DNA, the CDR3 is TGTGCCAGCTCACCTATTGGGGGGGCCGCCTACAATGAGCAGTTCTTC.

This rearrangement joins TRBV9 to TRBJ1-4, with D tentatively TRBD1 (6 bases). The germline V gene has CDR1 SGDLS and CDR2 YYNGEE. This CDR3 contains 14 residues. The V gene lost 3 bases and the J gene lost 6 bases, with 12 bases spanning the gap. The CDR3 protein is CASSAQTGHEKLFF. CDR3 coding DNA: TGTGCCAGCAGCGCACAAACAGGGCATGAAAAACTGTTTTTT.